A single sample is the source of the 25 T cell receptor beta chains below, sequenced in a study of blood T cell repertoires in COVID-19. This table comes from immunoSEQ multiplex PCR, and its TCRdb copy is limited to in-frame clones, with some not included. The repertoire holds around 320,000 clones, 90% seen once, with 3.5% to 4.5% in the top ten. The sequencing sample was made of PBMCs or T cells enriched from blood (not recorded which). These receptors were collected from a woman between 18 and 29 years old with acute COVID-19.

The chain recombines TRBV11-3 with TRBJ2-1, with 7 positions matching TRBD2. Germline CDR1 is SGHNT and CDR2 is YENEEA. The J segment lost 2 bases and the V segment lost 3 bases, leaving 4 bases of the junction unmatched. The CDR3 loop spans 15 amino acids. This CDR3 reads CASSFGGSTYNEQFF. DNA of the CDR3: TGTGCCAGCAGCTTCGGCGGGAGTACCTACAATGAGCAGTTCTTC.

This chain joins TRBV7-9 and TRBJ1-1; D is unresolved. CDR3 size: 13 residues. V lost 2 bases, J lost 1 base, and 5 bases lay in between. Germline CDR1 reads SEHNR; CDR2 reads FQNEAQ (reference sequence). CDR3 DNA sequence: TGTGCCAGCAGCTTACTGTGGAACACTGAAGCTTTCTTT. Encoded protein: CASSLLWNTEAFF.

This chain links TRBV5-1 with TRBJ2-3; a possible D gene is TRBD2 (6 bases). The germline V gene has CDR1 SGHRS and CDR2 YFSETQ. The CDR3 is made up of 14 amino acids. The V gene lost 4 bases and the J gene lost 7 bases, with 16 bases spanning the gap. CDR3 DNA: TGCGCCAGCAGCCTAGGGACTGATCCGAATACGCAGTATTTT. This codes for CASSLGTDPNTQYF.

In DNA, the CDR3 is TGTGCCAGCAGTCCCCTCGGAGGGGGGGCGGACTATGGCTACACCTTC. The encoded protein is CASSPLGGGADYGYTF. The V gene is TRBV28, the J gene TRBJ1-2; weak D call: TRBD1 (6 bases). V was shortened by 5 bases and J by 3 bases, with 19 bases between the two germline ends. Per germline, CDR1 MDHEN and CDR2 SYDVKM. The CDR3 consists of 16 residues.

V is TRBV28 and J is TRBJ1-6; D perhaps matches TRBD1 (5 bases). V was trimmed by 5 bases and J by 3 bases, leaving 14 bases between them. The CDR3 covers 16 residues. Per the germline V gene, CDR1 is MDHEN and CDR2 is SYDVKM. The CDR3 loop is CASSPAGGVYNSPLHF. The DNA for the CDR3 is TGTGCCAGCAGTCCCGCGGGAGGGGTCTATAATTCACCCCTCCACTTT.

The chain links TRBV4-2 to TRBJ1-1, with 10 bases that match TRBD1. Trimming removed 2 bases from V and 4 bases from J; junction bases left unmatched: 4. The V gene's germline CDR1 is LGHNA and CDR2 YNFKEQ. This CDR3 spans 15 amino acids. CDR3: CASSQRQGAVTEAFF. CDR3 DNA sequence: TGTGCCAGCAGCCAAAGACAGGGGGCGGTCACTGAAGCTTTCTTT.

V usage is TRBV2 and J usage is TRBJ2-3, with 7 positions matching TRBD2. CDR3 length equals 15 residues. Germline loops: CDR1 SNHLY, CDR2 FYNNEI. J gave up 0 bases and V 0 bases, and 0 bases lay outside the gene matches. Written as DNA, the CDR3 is TGTGCCAGCAGTGAAGCTAGCGGGAGCACAGATACGCAGTATTTT. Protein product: CASSEASGSTDTQYF.

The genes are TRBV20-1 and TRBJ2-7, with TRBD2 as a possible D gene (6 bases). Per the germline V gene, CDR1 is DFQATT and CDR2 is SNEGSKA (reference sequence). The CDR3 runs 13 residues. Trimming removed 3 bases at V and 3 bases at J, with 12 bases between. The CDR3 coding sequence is TGCAGTGCTAGTCCGGGAGTGGGCTACGAGCAGTACTTC. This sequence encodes CSASPGVGYEQYF.

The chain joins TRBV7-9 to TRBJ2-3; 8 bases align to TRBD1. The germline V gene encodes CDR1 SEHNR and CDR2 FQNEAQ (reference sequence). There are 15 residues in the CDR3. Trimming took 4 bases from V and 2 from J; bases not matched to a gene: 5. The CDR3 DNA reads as TGTGCCAGCAGCTCAACAGGGGGAATCACAGATACGCAGTATTTT. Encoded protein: CASSSTGGITDTQYF.

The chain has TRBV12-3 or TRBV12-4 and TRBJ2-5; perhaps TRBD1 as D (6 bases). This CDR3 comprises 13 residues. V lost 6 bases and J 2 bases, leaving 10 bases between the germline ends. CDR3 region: CASRPGQQETQYF. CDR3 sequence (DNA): TGTGCCAGCAGGCCGGGACAACAAGAGACCCAGTACTTC.

The CDR3 loop is CASSKAPGQGEEKLFF. The CDR3 DNA is TGTGCCAGCAGTAAGGCCCCCGGACAGGGTGAGGAAAAACTGTTTTTT. This chain uses TRBV27 with TRBJ1-4; TRBD1 aligns across 8 bases. This CDR3 contains 16 residues. Germline-derived CDR1 and CDR2 are MNHEY and SMNVEV (reference sequence). Trimming at V came to 5 bases and at J to 8 bases, leaving 13 bases not matched to a gene.

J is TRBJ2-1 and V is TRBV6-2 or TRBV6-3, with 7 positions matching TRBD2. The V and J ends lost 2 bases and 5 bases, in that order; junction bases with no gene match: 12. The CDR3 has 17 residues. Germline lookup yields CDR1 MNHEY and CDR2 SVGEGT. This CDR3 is CASSYRERTSVNNEQFF. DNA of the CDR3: TGTGCCAGCAGTTACAGAGAAAGAACTAGCGTTAACAATGAGCAGTTCTTC.

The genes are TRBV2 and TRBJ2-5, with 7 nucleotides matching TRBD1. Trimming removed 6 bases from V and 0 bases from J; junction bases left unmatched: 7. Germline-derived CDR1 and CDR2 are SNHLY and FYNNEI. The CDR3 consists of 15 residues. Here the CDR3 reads CASRKTGTDQETQYF. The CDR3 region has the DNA TGTGCCAGCAGAAAGACAGGGACCGACCAAGAGACCCAGTACTTC. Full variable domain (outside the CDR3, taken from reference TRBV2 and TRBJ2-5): EPEVTQTPSHQVTQMGQEVILRCVPISNHLYFYWYRQILGQKVEFLVSFYNNEISEKSEIFDDQFSVERPDGSNFTLKIRSTKLEDSAMYFCASRKTGTDQETQYFGPGTRLLVL.

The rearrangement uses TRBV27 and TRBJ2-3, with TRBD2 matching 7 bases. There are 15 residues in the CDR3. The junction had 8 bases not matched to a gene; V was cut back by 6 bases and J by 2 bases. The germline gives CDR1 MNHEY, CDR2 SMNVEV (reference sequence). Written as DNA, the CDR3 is TGTGCCAGCAGCAGACCGGGACTATCCACAGATACGCAGTATTTT. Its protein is CASSRPGLSTDTQYF.

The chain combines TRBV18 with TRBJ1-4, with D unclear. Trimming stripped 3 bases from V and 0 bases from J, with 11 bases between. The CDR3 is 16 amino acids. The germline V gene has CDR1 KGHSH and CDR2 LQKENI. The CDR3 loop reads CASSPQISATNEKLFF. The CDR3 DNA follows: TGTGCCAGCTCACCGCAAATCAGTGCAACTAATGAAAAACTGTTTTTT.

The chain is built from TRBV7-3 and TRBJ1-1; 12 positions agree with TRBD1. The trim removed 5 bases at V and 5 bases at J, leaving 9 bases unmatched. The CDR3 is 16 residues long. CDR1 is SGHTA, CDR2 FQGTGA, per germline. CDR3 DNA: TGTGCCAGCAGCCCCTCGGGACAGGGGGCAGGAACTGAAGCTTTCTTT. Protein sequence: CASSPSGQGAGTEAFF.

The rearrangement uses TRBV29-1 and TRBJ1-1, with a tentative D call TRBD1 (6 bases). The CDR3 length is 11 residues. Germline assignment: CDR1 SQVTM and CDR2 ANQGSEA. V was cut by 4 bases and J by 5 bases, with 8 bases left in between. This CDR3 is CSVAQGTEAFF. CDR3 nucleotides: TGCAGCGTTGCACAGGGAACTGAAGCTTTCTTT.

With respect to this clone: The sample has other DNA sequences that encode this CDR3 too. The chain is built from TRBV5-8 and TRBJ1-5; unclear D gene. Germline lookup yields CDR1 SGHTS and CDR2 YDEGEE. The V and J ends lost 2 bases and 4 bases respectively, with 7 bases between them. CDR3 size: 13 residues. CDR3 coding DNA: TGTGCCAGCAGCTTAGAGGAGAATCAGCCCCAGCATTTT. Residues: CASSLEENQPQHF.

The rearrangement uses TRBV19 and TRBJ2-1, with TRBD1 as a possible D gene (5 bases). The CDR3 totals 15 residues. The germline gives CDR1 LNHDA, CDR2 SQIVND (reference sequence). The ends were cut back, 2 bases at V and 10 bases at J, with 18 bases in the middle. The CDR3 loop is CASSITGIGKEEQFF. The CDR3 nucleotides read TGTGCCAGTAGTATAACAGGAATTGGGAAGGAGGAGCAGTTCTTC.

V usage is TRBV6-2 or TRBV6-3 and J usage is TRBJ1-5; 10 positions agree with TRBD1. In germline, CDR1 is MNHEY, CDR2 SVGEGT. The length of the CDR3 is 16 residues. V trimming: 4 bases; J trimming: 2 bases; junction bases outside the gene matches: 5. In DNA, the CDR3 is TGTGCCAGCAGTTCTAGGGACAGGGGCGGCAATCAGCCCCAGCATTTT. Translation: CASSSRDRGGNQPQHF.

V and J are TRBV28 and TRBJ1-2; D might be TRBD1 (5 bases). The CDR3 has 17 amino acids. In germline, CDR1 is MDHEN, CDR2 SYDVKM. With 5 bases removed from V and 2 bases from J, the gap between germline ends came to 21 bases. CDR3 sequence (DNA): TGTGCCAGCAGTCCCGTGGAGGGCGGGGACCTCAACTATGGCTACACCTTC. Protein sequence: CASSPVEGGDLNYGYTF.

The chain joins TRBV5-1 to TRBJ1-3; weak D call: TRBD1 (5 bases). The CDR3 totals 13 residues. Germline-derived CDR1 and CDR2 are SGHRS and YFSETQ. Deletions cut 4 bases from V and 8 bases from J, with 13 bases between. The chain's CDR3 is CASSAQGSDTIYF. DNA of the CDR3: TGCGCCAGCAGCGCCCAGGGTTCTGACACCATATATTTT.

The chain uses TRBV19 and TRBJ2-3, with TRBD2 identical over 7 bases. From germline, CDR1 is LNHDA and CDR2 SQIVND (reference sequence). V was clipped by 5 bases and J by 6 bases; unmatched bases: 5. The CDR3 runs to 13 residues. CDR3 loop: CASSSGLSDTQYF. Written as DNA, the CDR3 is TGTGCCAGTAGTTCGGGACTATCGGATACGCAGTATTTT.

CDR3 nucleotides: TGTGCCAGTAGTCCGCAGGGGGCTGGGGCTGAAGCTTTCTTT. Protein sequence: CASSPQGAGAEAFF. The genes are TRBV19 and TRBJ1-1; 8 bases match TRBD1. Germline CDR1 and CDR2: LNHDA and SQIVND (reference sequence). The CDR3 spans 14 residues. Trimming cost V 5 bases and J 6 bases; bases outside gene matches: 8.

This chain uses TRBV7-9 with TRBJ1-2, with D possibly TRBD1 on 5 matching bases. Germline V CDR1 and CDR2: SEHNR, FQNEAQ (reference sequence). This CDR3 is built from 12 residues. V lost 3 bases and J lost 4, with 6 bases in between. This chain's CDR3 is CASSFDSYGYTF. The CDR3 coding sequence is TGTGCCAGCAGCTTCGACAGCTATGGCTACACCTTC.